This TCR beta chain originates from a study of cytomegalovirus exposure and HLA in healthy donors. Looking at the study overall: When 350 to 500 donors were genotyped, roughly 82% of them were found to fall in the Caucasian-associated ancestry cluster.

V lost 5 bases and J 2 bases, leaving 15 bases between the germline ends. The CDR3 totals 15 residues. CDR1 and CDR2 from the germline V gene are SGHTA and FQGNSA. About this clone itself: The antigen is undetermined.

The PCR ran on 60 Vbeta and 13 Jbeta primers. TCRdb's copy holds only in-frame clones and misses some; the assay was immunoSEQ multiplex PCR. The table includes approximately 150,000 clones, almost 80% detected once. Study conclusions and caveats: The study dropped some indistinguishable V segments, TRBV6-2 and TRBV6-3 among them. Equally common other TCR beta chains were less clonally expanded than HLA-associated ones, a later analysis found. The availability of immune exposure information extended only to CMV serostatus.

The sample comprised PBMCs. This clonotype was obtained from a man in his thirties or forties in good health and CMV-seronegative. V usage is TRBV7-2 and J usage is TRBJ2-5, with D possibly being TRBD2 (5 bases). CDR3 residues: CASSISRGEQETQYF. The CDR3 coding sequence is TGTGCCAGCAGCATTAGTCGGGGAGAACAAGAGACCCAGTACTTC.